The sample holds one count of the clone carrying this T cell receptor beta chain. What it binds is unknown. Germline CDR1 and CDR2: SGHRS and YFSETQ. This CDR3 contains 13 residues. Trimming removed 0 bases at V and 7 bases at J, with 8 bases between. This sample was included in a study of PD-L1 blockade in urothelial cancer. Study findings and constraints: Prediction of better survival came from below-median pretreatment blood TCR clonality. Clones that were tumor-associated expanded more in the blood of durable-benefit patients at 3 weeks.

Sequencing was performed with immunoSEQ multiplex PCR; in TCRdb, only in-frame clones are kept and a portion is missing. The data show roughly 50,000 clones, around 77% seen once. This material consisted of PBMCs, taken around atezolizumab (anti-PD-L1) treatment. The genes are TRBV5-1 and TRBJ2-1; maybe TRBD2 (5 bases). The source is a man between 70 and 80 years old with urothelial cancer. The CDR3 region has the DNA TGCGCCAGCAGCTTGGAAGAGGGAAATGAGCAGTTCTTC. Its translation is CASSLEEGNEQFF. Full variable domain (outside the CDR3, taken from reference TRBV5-1 and TRBJ2-1): KAGVTQTPRYLIKTRGQQVTLSCSPISGHRSVSWYQQTPGQGLQFLFEYFSETQRNKGNFPGRFSGRQFSNSRSEMNVSTLELGDSALYLCASSLEEGNEQFFGPGTRLTVL.